This T cell receptor (beta chain) was observed in a study of blood T cell repertoires in COVID-19. Repertoires were generated with immunoSEQ multiplex PCR, while TCRdb's copy carries only in-frame clones and drops some. The sample contains hundreds of thousands of clones, around 82% of which appear only once. CDR1 is MDHEN and CDR2 is SYDVKM in the germline V gene. Trimming removed 5 bases from V and 0 bases from J; junction bases left unmatched: 18. The CDR3 has 20 amino acids. This clonotype was sampled from a middle-aged woman with acute COVID-19. V gene TRBV28 combines with J gene TRBJ1-5; 8 nucleotides line up with TRBD1. Sequencing was carried out using PBMCs or T cells enriched from blood (not recorded which). This CDR3 reads CASSLQRTGRGFNSNQPQHF. In DNA, the CDR3 is TGTGCCAGCAGTCTCCAACGGACAGGGAGAGGGTTTAATAGCAATCAGCCCCAGCATTTT.